Shown below are 10 T cell receptor beta chains from a single sample sequenced in a study of T cell responses to AZD1222 COVID-19 vaccine. The protocol was immunoSEQ multiplex PCR, while the TCRdb copy is restricted to in-frame clones and leaves out a portion. The repertoire holds about 88,000 clones, roughly nine tenths seen once, with around 4% in the top ten. Sample: peripheral blood, taken on day 0 of AZD1222 vaccination. The receptors here all came from an adult in good health.

The chain is built from TRBV29-1 and TRBJ2-4, with D possibly being TRBD2 (6 bases). CDR1 SQVTM and CDR2 ANQGSEA come from the germline V gene. V was pared by 6 bases and J by 1 base, with 10 bases between. CDR3 length equals 13 residues. CDR3 sequence (DNA): TGCAGCGTGCTAGCGTCGGCCAAAAACATTCAGTACTTC. Its protein product is CSVLASAKNIQYF.

This rearrangement joins TRBV11-3 to TRBJ1-1; tentatively, D is TRBD1 (5 bases). The V end was cut by 5 bases, the J end by 6 bases, with 13 bases between. Germline CDR1 and CDR2: SGHNT and YENEEA. This CDR3 has 13 residues. The CDR3 loop reads CASSAIRDAEAFF. The CDR3 nucleotides read TGTGCCAGCAGCGCGATCAGGGACGCTGAAGCTTTCTTT.

The chain employs TRBV10-3 and TRBJ1-5; D is undetermined. CDR3 length equals 13 residues. The V gene lost 0 bases and the J gene lost 5 bases, with 5 bases spanning the gap. In germline, CDR1 is ENHRY, CDR2 SYGVKD. CDR3 coding DNA: TGTGCCATCAGTGAGTCGAGGGATCAGCCCCAGCATTTT. It yields the protein CAISESRDQPQHF.

This sequence joins TRBV4-2 and TRBJ1-4, with unresolved D. The CDR3 runs 15 residues. Germline V gene lookup returns CDR1 LGHNA and CDR2 YNFKEQ. V was cut by 1 base and J by 7 bases, with 13 bases left in between. Here the CDR3 reads CASSQASGVGEKLFF. DNA for the CDR3: TGTGCCAGCAGCCAAGCTTCCGGGGTAGGTGAAAAACTGTTTTTT.

The V and J genes are TRBV27 and TRBJ1-6, with 7 bases matching TRBD1. J gave up 0 bases and V 1 base, and 15 bases lay outside the gene matches. In germline, CDR1 is MNHEY, CDR2 SMNVEV (reference sequence). The CDR3 consists of 21 residues. CDR3 DNA: TGTGCCAGCAGTTTATATACACCCGGTGGGACAGCGAGCTCCTATAATTCACCCCTCCACTTT. Translated: CASSLYTPGGTASSYNSPLHF.

The chain combines TRBV18 with TRBJ2-3; perhaps TRBD2 as D (6 bases). This CDR3 has 18 residues. Germline CDR1 reads KGHSH; CDR2 reads LQKENI. The V end lost 3 bases, the J end lost 0 bases, and 19 bases lay between the germline ends. The chain's CDR3 is CASSPAVVFGGSTDTQYF. The CDR3 DNA follows: TGTGCCAGCTCACCGGCCGTGGTCTTTGGGGGGAGCACAGATACGCAGTATTTT. Full variable domain (missing parts from reference TRBV18 and TRBJ2-3): NAGVMQNPRHLVRRRGQEARLRCSPMKGHSHVYWYRQLPEEGLKFMVYLQKENIIDESGMPKERFSAEFPKEGPSILRIQQVVRGDSAAYFCASSPAVVFGGSTDTQYFGPGTRLTVL.

V gene TRBV7-2 combines with J gene TRBJ2-5; TRBD2 agrees at 7 bases. Looked up from germline, CDR1 is SGHTA and CDR2 is FQGNSA. CDR3 size: 15 residues. Unmatched junction bases numbered 8, after V lost 2 bases and J lost 5 bases. The CDR3, as DNA: TGTGCCAGCAGCTTAAGGGGTCCAGCGGGGGAGACCCAGTACTTC. It translates to CASSLRGPAGETQYF.

V and J are TRBV10-1 and TRBJ1-5, with TRBD1 as a possible D gene (6 bases). Deletions cut 7 bases from V and 3 bases from J, with 19 bases between. This CDR3 has 16 residues. Per germline, CDR1 WNHNN and CDR2 SYGVQD (reference sequence). The CDR3 DNA follows: TGCGCCAGCATGCCTCGAAGGGGGTTTAACAATCAGCCCCAGCATTTT. Encoded protein: CASMPRRGFNNQPQHF.

The J gene is TRBJ1-1, the V gene TRBV7-3, with a tentative D call TRBD1 (5 bases). Germline CDR1 reads SGHTA; CDR2 reads FQGTGA. The CDR3 is 15 residues long. Trimming removed 0 bases from V and 2 bases from J, with 10 bases in between. Written as DNA, the CDR3 is TGTGCCAGCAGCTTAACACAGGACCCCAACACTGAAGCTTTCTTT. Its protein is CASSLTQDPNTEAFF.

This chain uses TRBV2 with TRBJ2-5, with D hard to call. Germline loops: CDR1 SNHLY, CDR2 FYNNEI. There are 10 residues in the CDR3. Trimming pared 7 bases from V and 4 bases from J, leaving 4 bases between. CDR3 coding DNA: TGTGCCAGCATCTTAGAGACCCAGTACTTC. Amino acid sequence: CASILETQYF. The full variable domain, with the rest looked up from reference TRBV2 and TRBJ2-5, is EPEVTQTPSHQVTQMGQEVILRCVPISNHLYFYWYRQILGQKVEFLVSFYNNEISEKSEIFDDQFSVERPDGSNFTLKIRSTKLEDSAMYFCASILETQYFGPGTRLLVL.